This TCR beta chain emerged from a study of T cell repertoires in cytomegalovirus infection. The study, taken as a whole, reports: Ex vivo responses were dominated by HLA-C-restricted CMV-specific TCR beta clonotypes.

The germline V gene encodes CDR1 SGHTA and CDR2 FQGNSA. CDR3 size: 15 residues. The V end was cut by 0 bases, the J end by 7 bases, with 13 bases between. At least ten counts were recorded for this clonotype. The antigen remains undetermined. TCRdb redid the calling of the reads with MiXCR, one entry per CDR3 protein. Here the sample spans 200,000 to 300,000 distinct CDR3 sequences, over 8% being singletons. This receptor was taken from a human donor in good health (CMV status not recorded). Some clones in this sample may be carry-over from other donors' samples. Sequencing was done on a sample of PBMCs. The chain combines TRBV7-2 with TRBJ2-4; D gene ambiguous. The CDR3 coding sequence is TGTGCCAGCAGCTTAGCGTCTCTGGGTGGGAACATTCAGTACTTC. It is translated as CASSLASLGGNIQYF.